This T cell receptor beta chain was retrieved from a study of blood T cell repertoires in COVID-19. Study details: Samples taken during acute and convalescent COVID-19 were collected in the United States, Italy and Spain.

Original processing methods: Amplification with reference gene primers provided the estimates of nucleated cell counts. Clones were sequenced by immunoSEQ multiplex PCR, and TCRdb holds only the in-frame ones, with some missing. V and J calls and clone size are given by that table; D and trimming were obtained from the DNA. In the table there are about 480,000 clones, 70% to 90% of which are singletons. CDR3 size: 13 residues. V lost 2 bases and J 7 bases, leaving 8 bases between the germline ends. The V gene's germline CDR1 is SGHAT and CDR2 FQNNGV. The rearrangement uses TRBV11-2 and TRBJ1-4; no clear D gene. Source material: peripheral blood. The TCR sequence derives from a woman aged 50 to 60 with COVID-19, enrolled during active disease. As DNA, the CDR3 is TGTGCCAGCAGCTTATCTAGGAGTGAAAAACTGTTTTTT. Translation gives CASSLSRSEKLFF.